Following are 19 T cell receptor beta chains from one sample sequenced in a study of metastatic and nonmetastatic thyroid tumors. Through MiXCR, TCRdb re-clonotyped the PCR reads. The sample has about 43,000 clones; 3% to 3.5% are singletons. All patients were treatment-naive before thyroid surgery. The sample consisted of blood. These receptors all stem from a female donor with papillary thyroid cancer or a benign thyroid nodule (not recorded which). Some clones in this sample may be carry-over from other donors' samples.

This clone came up many times. The chain is built from TRBV2 and TRBJ2-3, with 8 bases aligning to TRBD2. The J segment lost 1 base and the V segment lost 5 bases, leaving 2 bases of the junction unmatched. The CDR3 extends over 14 amino acids. Per the germline V gene, CDR1 is SNHLY and CDR2 is FYNNEI. The CDR3 reads CASSPGLGTDTQYF. The CDR3 coding sequence is TGTGCCAGCAGTCCGGGACTAGGCACAGATACGCAGTATTTT.

At least ten counts were recorded for this clone. The rearrangement joins TRBV5-1 to TRBJ2-3; 7 nucleotides align to TRBD2. Losses at the gene ends were 4 bases for V and 4 bases for J; bases not matched to a gene: 6. This CDR3 spans 14 amino acids. Germline CDR1 reads SGHRS; CDR2 reads YFSETQ. The CDR3 nucleotides are TGCGCCAGCAGCGGCGGGGGTGTCCCAGATACGCAGTATTTT. Its translation is CASSGGGVPDTQYF.

This clone has just a few counts. The rearrangement uses TRBV19 and TRBJ1-1, with 9 bases matching TRBD1. The CDR3 covers 15 residues. Trimming removed 5 bases from V and 4 bases from J; junction bases left unmatched: 8. Germline CDR1 reads LNHDA; CDR2 reads SQIVND (reference sequence). CDR3 sequence reads: CASSPLTGGVTEAFF. In DNA, the CDR3 is TGTGCCAGTAGTCCCCTGACAGGGGGAGTCACTGAAGCTTTCTTT.

This clone was recorded a few times. J is TRBJ2-5 and V is TRBV20-1; D is ambiguous. V was clipped by 1 base and J by 5 bases, with 11 bases between them. This CDR3 is 13 amino acids long. Germline CDR1 and CDR2: DFQATT and SNEGSKA (reference sequence). CDR3 sequence reads: CSARGTRVETQYF. CDR3 nucleotide sequence: TGCAGTGCTAGAGGGACCCGGGTTGAGACCCAGTACTTC.

The gene calls are TRBV6-9 and TRBJ2-7, with D hard to call. Germline CDR1 MNHGY, CDR2 SVAAGI. This CDR3 region has 14 residues. V was cut by 4 bases and J by 0 bases, with 10 bases left in between. The CDR3 nucleotides read TGTGCCAGCAGTTTATCTTGGGCCTCCTACGAGCAGTACTTC. Protein product: CASSLSWASYEQYF.

V is TRBV7-2 and J is TRBJ2-1, with 8 bases aligning to TRBD2. The CDR3 consists of 16 residues. V shed 2 bases and J 9 bases; nucleotides not matched to a gene: 12. CDR1 is SGHTA, CDR2 FQGNSA, per germline. The DNA of the CDR3 is TGTGCCAGCAGCTTACGGGGACGGGGGGGCCAGGGTGAGCAGTTCTTC. Translating gives CASSLRGRGGQGEQFF.

This clone turned up a few times. Sequence at one end of the junction differs from germline and may be a read error. Different DNA sequences within this sample yield the same CDR3. This chain connects TRBV6-2 or TRBV6-3 to TRBJ2-6; D may match TRBD1 or TRBD2 (5 bases each). The germline gives CDR1 MNHEY, CDR2 SVGEGT. There are 15 residues in the CDR3. The CDR3 region is CASSYSGAGANVLTF. The CDR3 DNA is TGTGCCAGCAGTTACTCAGGGGCCGGGGCAAACGTCCTGACTTTC.

This clone was seen a few times. V usage is TRBV28 and J usage is TRBJ1-6, with 8 bases aligning to TRBD1. V trimming: 2 bases; J trimming: 9 bases; junction bases outside the gene matches: 3. This CDR3 contains 14 residues. Germline values: CDR1 MDHEN, CDR2 SYDVKM. CDR3 loop: CASSLPGGGSPLHF. In DNA form, the CDR3 reads TGTGCCAGCAGTTTACCAGGGGGCGGTTCACCCCTCCACTTT.

This clone came up many times. The same CDR3 arises from other DNA sequences in this sample as well. The rearrangement joins TRBV5-1 to TRBJ2-7; 13 nucleotides agree with TRBD2. V lost 1 base and J lost 11; bases outside the gene matches: 12. The germline gives CDR1 SGHRS, CDR2 YFSETQ. The CDR3 loop spans 16 amino acids. This CDR3 reads CASSLCIVGLAGEKYF. As DNA, the CDR3 is TGCGCCAGCAGCTTGTGTATAGTTGGACTAGCGGGAGAGAAGTACTTC.

This clone was observed many times. The V call is TRBV7-6, the J call TRBJ1-6; no firm D call. Trimming left V 2 bases short and J 5 bases short, with 19 bases between. Germline CDR1 SGHVS, CDR2 FNYEAQ. This CDR3 region has 18 residues. The CDR3 loop is CASSLRGPGQPNNSPLHF. Written as DNA, the CDR3 is TGTGCCAGCAGCTTACGGGGTCCCGGGCAGCCAAATAATTCACCCCTCCACTTT.

For this clone: It is likely a read error, because the conserved phenylalanine at the end of the CDR3 is missing. The DNA is left out, because the CDR3 cannot be placed on it with certainty; the CDR3 is given as TCRdb lists it. The V and J genes are TRBV28 and TRBJ2-3; the table's D call of TRBD1 was not tested on the DNA. From germline, CDR1 is MDHEN and CDR2 SYDVKM. The CDR3 adds up to 12 amino acids, both ends counted. The CDR3 is CASRNRQVGQYI.

Concerning this clone: This clone may be a read error of a much larger clone one base away. J is TRBJ2-5 and V is TRBV5-1; 8 bases fit TRBD2. CDR1 and CDR2 (germline): SGHRS, YFSETQ. The CDR3 is 14 amino acids. Trimming removed 4 bases from V and 2 bases from J; junction bases left unmatched: 4. This chain's CDR3 is CASSPGLAQETQYF. The CDR3 DNA follows: TGCGCCAGCAGCCCTGGACTAGCTCAAGAGACCCAGTACTTC.

This clone showed up many times. Other DNA sequences in this specimen translate into the identical CDR3. This sequence joins TRBV28 and TRBJ2-7, with TRBD1 matching 7 bases. The CDR3 is made up of 19 amino acids. V dropped 6 bases and J dropped 3; count of bases not matched to a gene: 23. Germline CDR1 and CDR2: MDHEN and SYDVKM. CDR3 bases: TGTGCCAGCAGATTAATACTCAGGGGGACCGGCGTCCTCAACTACGAGCAGTACTTC. It codes for CASRLILRGTGVLNYEQYF.

In its sample, this clone was seen many times. This sequence joins TRBV5-1 and TRBJ2-2; TRBD2 matches at 9 bases. The CDR3 covers 18 residues. The germline CDR1 and CDR2 sequences are SGHRS and YFSETQ. J was trimmed by 0 bases and V by 0 bases; bases with no gene match: 6. Here the CDR3 reads CASSLVVAGDPNTGELFF. For the CDR3, the DNA is TGCGCCAGCAGCTTGGTGGTAGCGGGAGACCCGAACACCGGGGAGCTGTTTTTT.

This clone has a handful of counts. In DNA form, the CDR3 reads TGTGCCAGCAGTCGAATCGGACTCTATGGCTACACCTTC. It yields the protein CASSRIGLYGYTF. V gene TRBV6-1 combines with J gene TRBJ1-2; D call uncertain. The CDR3 is made up of 13 amino acids. Germline loops: CDR1 MNHNS, CDR2 SASEGT. Trimming removed 5 bases at V and 4 bases at J, with 11 bases between.

This clone was recorded at least ten times. This chain connects TRBV11-3 to TRBJ2-2, with D tentatively TRBD1 or TRBD2 (5 bases each). CDR1 and CDR2 (germline): SGHNT, YENEEA. The V end was cut by 5 bases, the J end by 1 base, with 14 bases between. This CDR3 comprises 16 residues. The CDR3 nucleotides are TGTGCCAGCAGCGTTCGGTTGGGGGTGAACACCGGGGAGCTGTTTTTT. Encoded protein: CASSVRLGVNTGELFF.

V is TRBV9 and J is TRBJ1-3; D is undetermined. V lost 0 bases and J lost 4, with 11 bases in between. This CDR3 is built from 15 residues. Germline CDR1 and CDR2: SGDLS and YYNGEE. The CDR3: CASSVDGTAGNTIYF. As DNA, the CDR3 is TGTGCCAGCAGCGTAGACGGAACGGCGGGAAACACCATATATTTT.

This clone has a count of ten or more. The chain links TRBV10-1 to TRBJ1-3, with D tentatively TRBD1 (6 bases). Germline V lookup: CDR1 WNHNN, CDR2 SYGVQD (reference sequence). The CDR3 spans 16 residues. Trimming cost V 6 bases and J 0 bases, with 15 bases left between them. The CDR3 nucleotides read TGCGCCAGCAGAAAAAGACAGGCTTACTCTGGAAACACCATATATTTT. Its protein product is CASRKRQAYSGNTIYF.

This clone was observed a handful of times. The chain employs TRBV20-1 and TRBJ2-3; 10 bases fit TRBD2. Germline V gene data show CDR1 as DFQATT and CDR2 as SNEGSKA (reference sequence). The length of the CDR3 is 15 residues. The V and J ends lost 5 bases and 0 bases, in that order; junction bases with no gene match: 5. CDR3 nucleotide sequence: TGCAGTGCTGTACTAGCGGGAAAGAGCACAGATACGCAGTATTTT. Encoded protein: CSAVLAGKSTDTQYF.